The present T cell receptor beta chain was sequenced within a study of shared clonotypes between healthy human individuals. About the study: Researchers assigned three CD4 naive, three CD4 memory, two CD8 naive and one CD8 memory plate to each donor.

CDR1 is MNHEY and CDR2 is SVGAGI in the germline V gene. The CDR3 sequence is 15 residues long. Trimming at V came to 2 bases and at J to 1 base, leaving 1 base not matched to a gene. Comment on this clone: The same CDR3 arises from other DNA sequences in this sample as well.

Generated by immunoSEQ multiplex PCR, the TCRdb table keeps only in-frame clones and is missing some. The repertoire includes around 2,000,000 clones, roughly 95% of them detected once, and 0.1% to 0.15% sits in the top ten. A split of CD4+ cells into CD45RA+ naive and CD45RA-negative memory subsets was performed. The chain carries TRBV6-5 and TRBJ2-3; TRBD1 matches at 9 bases. The sequence derives from a man younger than 30 in good health. Source material: naive CD4+ T cells sorted from blood. The subset is: CD45RA+ positively selected. The CDR3: CASSYRQGGTDTQYF. The CDR3 DNA reads as TGTGCCAGCAGTTACCGACAGGGGGGCACAGATACGCAGTATTTT.